What follows describes a single TCR beta chain. This specimen belongs to a study of blood T cell repertoires in COVID-19. At the level of the study: Both acute and convalescent COVID-19 samples were obtained from the United States, Italy and Spain. Sources were T cells, B-cell-depleted T cells, or PBMCs; the material itself was cDNA or gDNA.

In the authors' workflow: Estimation of nucleated cell counts relied on the amplification of reference gene primers. Generated by immunoSEQ multiplex PCR, the TCRdb table keeps only in-frame clones and is missing some. V, J and clone size are those of that table, while D and trimming were read from the DNA. The profile shows around 78,000 clones, about 89% of them singletons. Between the trimmed V and J ends, which lost 0 bases and 8 bases, there was a span of 8 bases. Germline CDR1 reads SGHNT; CDR2 reads YYREEE (reference sequence). The CDR3 consists of 12 residues. The sequence derives from a woman aged 55-69 years with acute or convalescent COVID-19. The sequenced material came from peripheral blood. The chain employs TRBV5-4 and TRBJ1-2; D gene unclear. CDR3 in amino acids: CASSLEAEGYTF. The CDR3 coding sequence is TGTGCCAGCAGCTTGGAGGCGGAAGGCTACACCTTC.